This TCR beta chain was identified during a study of blood T cell repertoires in COVID-19. This clone was detected once. The CDR3 runs to 14 residues. Data came from immunoSEQ multiplex PCR; TCRdb stores just in-frame clones and leaves some out. This table has about 200,000 clones, 90% to 95% appearing once. This clonotype was obtained from a man aged 30-40 years with acute or convalescent COVID-19. The sample comprised peripheral blood. V gene TRBV21-1 combines with J gene TRBJ1-6. TRBV21-1 is shown as a pseudogene. CDR3 nucleotide sequence: TGTGCCAGCAGCAAGGCGGAGGACGGTTCACCCCTCCACTTT. Translation: CASSKAEDGSPLHF.